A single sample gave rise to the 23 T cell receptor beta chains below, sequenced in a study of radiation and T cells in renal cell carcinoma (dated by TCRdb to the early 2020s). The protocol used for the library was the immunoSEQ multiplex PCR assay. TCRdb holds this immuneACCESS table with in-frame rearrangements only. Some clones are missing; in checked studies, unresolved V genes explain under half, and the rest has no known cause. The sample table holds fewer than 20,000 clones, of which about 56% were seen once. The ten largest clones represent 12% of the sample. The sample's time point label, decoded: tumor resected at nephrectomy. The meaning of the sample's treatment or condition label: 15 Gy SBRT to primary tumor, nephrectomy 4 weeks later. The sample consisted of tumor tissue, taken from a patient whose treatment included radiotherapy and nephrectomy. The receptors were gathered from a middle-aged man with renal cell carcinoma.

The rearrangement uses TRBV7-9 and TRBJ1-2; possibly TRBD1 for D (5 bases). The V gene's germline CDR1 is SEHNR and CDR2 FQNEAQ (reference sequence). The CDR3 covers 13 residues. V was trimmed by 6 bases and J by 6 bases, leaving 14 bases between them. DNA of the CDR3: TGTGCCAGCAGACTCCCCGGGGCCCATGGCTACACCTTC. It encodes CASRLPGAHGYTF.

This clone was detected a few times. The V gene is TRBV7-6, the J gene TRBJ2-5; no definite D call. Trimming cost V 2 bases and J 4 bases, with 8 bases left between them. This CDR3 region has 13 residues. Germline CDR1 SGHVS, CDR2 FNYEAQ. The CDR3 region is CASSLPTRETQYF. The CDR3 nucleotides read TGTGCCAGCAGCTTACCGACCCGAGAGACCCAGTACTTC.

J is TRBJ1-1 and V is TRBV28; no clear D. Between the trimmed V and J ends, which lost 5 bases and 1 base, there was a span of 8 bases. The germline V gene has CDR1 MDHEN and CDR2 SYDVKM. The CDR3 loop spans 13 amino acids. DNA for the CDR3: TGTGCCAGCAGTATCGGCGGGAACACTGAAGCTTTCTTT. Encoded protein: CASSIGGNTEAFF.

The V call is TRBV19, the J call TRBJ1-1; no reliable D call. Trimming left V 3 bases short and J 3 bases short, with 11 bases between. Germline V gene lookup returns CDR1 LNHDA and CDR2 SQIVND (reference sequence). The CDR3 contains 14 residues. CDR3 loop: CASSIWGLDTEAFF. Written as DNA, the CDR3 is TGTGCCAGTAGTATTTGGGGTCTTGACACTGAAGCTTTCTTT.

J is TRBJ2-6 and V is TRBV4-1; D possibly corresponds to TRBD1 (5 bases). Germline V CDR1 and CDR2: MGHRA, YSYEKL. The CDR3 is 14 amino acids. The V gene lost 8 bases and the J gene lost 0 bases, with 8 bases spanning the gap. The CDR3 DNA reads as TGCGCCAGCGAAACAGGCTCTGGGGCCAACGTCCTGACTTTC. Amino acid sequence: CASETGSGANVLTF.

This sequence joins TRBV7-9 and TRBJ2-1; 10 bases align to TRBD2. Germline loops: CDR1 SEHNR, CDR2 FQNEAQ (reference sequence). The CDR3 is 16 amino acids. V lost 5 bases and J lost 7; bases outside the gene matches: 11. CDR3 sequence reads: CASSPAGTSVLNEQFF. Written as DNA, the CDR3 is TGTGCCAGCAGCCCTGCTGGGACTAGCGTCTTGAATGAGCAGTTCTTC.

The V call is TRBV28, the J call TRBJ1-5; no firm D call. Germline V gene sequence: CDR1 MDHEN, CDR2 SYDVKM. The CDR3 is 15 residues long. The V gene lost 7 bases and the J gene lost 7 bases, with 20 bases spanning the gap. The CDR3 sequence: CASILGGAAEQPQHF. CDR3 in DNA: TGTGCCAGCATCCTAGGAGGCGCCGCGGAACAGCCCCAGCATTTT.

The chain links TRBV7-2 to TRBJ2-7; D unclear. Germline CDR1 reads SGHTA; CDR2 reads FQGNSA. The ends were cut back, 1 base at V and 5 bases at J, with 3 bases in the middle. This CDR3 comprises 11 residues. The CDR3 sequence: CASSLGDEQYF. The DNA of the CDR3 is TGTGCCAGCAGCTTAGGGGACGAGCAGTACTTC.

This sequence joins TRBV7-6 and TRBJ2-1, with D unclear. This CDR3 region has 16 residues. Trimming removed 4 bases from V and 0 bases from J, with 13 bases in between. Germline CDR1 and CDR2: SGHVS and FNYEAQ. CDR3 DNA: TGTGCCAGCAGCTCAAATCCAGGTATCTCCTACAATGAGCAGTTCTTC. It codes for CASSSNPGISYNEQFF.

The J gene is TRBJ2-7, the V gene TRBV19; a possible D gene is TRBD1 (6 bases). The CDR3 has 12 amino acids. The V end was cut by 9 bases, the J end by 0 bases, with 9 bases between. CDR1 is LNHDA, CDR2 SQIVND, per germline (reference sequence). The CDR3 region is CASRDTSYEQYF. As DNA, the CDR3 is TGTGCCAGCCGGGACACCTCCTACGAGCAGTACTTC.

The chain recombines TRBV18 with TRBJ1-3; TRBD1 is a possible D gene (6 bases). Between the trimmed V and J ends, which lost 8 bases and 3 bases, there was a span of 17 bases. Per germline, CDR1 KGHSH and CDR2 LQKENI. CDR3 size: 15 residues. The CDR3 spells CASGSARGNGNTIYF. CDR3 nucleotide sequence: TGTGCCAGCGGCTCGGCCAGGGGTAATGGAAACACCATATATTTT.

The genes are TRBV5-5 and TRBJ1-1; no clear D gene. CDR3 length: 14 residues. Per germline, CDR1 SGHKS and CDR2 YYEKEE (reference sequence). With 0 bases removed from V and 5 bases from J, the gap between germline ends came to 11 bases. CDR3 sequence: CASSLGFTQTEAFF. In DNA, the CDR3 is TGTGCCAGCAGCTTGGGTTTTACCCAGACTGAAGCTTTCTTT.

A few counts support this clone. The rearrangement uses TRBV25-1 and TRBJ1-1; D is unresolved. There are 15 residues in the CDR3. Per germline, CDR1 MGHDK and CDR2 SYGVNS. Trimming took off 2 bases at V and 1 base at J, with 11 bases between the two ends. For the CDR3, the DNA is TGTGCCAGCAGTGAAAAATGGGTGGGGAACACTGAAGCTTTCTTT. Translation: CASSEKWVGNTEAFF.

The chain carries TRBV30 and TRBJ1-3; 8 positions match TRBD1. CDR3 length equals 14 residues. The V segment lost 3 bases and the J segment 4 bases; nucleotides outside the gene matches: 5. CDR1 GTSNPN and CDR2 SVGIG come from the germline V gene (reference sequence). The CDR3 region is CAWSRDRYGNTIYF. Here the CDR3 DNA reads TGTGCCTGGAGCCGGGACAGGTACGGAAACACCATATATTTT.

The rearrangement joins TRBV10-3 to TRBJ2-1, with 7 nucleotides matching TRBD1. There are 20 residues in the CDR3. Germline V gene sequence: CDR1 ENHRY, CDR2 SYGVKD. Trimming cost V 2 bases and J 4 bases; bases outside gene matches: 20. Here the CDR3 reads CAISEGNQPGQVEEYNEQFF. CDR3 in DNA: TGTGCCATCAGTGAGGGAAACCAACCTGGACAGGTCGAAGAGTACAATGAGCAGTTCTTC.

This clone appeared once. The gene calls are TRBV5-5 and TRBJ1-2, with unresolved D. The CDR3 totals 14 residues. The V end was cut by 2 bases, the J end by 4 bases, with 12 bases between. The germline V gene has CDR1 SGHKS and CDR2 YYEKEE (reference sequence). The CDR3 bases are TGTGCCAGCAGCTTTATCGCAAGGAGCTATGGCTACACCTTC. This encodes CASSFIARSYGYTF.

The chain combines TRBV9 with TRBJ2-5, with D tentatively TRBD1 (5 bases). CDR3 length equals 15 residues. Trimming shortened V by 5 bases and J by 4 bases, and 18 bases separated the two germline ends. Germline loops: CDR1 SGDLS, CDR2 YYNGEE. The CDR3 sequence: CASSRSLAGPETQYF. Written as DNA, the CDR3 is TGTGCCAGCAGTCGTAGTCTTGCAGGGCCAGAGACCCAGTACTTC.

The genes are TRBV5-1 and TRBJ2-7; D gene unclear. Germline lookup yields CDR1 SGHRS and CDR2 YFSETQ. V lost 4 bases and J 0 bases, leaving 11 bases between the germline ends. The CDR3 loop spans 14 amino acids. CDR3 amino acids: CASSVWAYSYEQYF. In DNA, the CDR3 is TGCGCCAGCAGCGTCTGGGCCTACTCCTACGAGCAGTACTTC.

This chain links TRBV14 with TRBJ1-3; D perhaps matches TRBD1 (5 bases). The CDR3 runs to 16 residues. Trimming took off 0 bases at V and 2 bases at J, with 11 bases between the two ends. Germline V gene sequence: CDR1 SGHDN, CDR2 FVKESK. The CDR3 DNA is TGTGCCAGCAGCCAAGACAGGGCTTACACTGGAAACACCATATATTTT. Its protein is CASSQDRAYTGNTIYF.

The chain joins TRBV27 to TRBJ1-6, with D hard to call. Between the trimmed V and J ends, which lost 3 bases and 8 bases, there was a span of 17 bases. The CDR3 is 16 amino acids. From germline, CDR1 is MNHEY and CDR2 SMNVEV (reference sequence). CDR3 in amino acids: CASSFGFGISDSPLHF. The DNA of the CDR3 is TGTGCCAGCAGTTTCGGTTTCGGCATATCGGATTCACCCCTCCACTTT.

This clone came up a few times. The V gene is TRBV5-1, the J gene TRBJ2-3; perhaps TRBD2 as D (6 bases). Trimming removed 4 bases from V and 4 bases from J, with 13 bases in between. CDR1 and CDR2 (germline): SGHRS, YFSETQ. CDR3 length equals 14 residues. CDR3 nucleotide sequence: TGCGCCAGCAGCACGGGGGTCTCGGCAGATACGCAGTATTTT. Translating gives CASSTGVSADTQYF.

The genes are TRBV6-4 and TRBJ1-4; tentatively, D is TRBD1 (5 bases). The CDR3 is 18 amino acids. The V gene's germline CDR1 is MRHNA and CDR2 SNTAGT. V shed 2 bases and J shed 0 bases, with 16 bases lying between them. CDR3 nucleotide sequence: TGTGCCAGCAGTGACGACAGTGGAATGCTTGCAACTAATGAAAAACTGTTTTTT. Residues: CASSDDSGMLATNEKLFF.

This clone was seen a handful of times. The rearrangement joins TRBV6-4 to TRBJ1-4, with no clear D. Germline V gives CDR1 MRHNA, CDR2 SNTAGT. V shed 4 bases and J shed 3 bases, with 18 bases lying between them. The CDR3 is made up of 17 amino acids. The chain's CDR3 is CASSAFHCRGSNEKLFF. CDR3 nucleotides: TGTGCCAGCAGTGCGTTTCATTGTCGGGGATCTAATGAAAAACTGTTTTTT.